This TCR beta chain was sequenced during a study of spatial heterogeneity in lung cancer. The CDR3 has 16 amino acids. Losses at the gene ends were 6 bases for V and 0 bases for J; bases not matched to a gene: 7. CDR1 is SGHVS and CDR2 is FNYEAQ in the germline V gene. The sample holds many counts of this clonotype. TCRdb reanalysed the 5' RACE reads using MiXCR and keeps one entry per CDR3 protein. This sample carries over 50,000 distinct CDR3 sequences, under 7.5% of them seen once, and the ten largest clones take approximately 14%. Time point meaning: sample taken at primary tumor resection. The TCR sequence derives from a female donor with early-stage non-small cell lung cancer. V gene TRBV7-6 combines with J gene TRBJ2-1, with 8 bases lining up with TRBD2. Sequenced material: PBMCs, taken at surgery. CDR3 DNA: TGTGCCAGCAGTTTACAGCGGGAGAGCTCCTACAATGAGCAGTTCTTC. Its translation is CASSLQRESSYNEQFF.